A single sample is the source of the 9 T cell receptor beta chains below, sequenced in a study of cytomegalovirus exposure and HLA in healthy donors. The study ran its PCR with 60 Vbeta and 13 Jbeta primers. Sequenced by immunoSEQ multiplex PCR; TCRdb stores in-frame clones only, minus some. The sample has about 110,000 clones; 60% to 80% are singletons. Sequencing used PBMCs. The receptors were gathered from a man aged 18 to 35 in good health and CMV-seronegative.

CDR3 coding DNA: TGTGCCAGCAGCCCGAGGGTTGCGGGTTCCGGGGAGCTGTTTTTT. Translated: CASSPRVAGSGELFF. The V gene is TRBV11-2, the J gene TRBJ2-2; possible D gene TRBD2, 5 bases. V lost 5 bases and J 6 bases, leaving 16 bases between the germline ends. CDR3 length: 15 residues. CDR1 and CDR2 (germline): SGHAT, FQNNGV.

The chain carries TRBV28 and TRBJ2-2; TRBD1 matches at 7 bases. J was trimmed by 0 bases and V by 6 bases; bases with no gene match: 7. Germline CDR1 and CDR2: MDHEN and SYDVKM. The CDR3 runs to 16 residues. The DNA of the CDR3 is TGTGCCAGCAGCCGAGACAGGGCCCCGAACACCGGGGAGCTGTTTTTT. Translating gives CASSRDRAPNTGELFF.

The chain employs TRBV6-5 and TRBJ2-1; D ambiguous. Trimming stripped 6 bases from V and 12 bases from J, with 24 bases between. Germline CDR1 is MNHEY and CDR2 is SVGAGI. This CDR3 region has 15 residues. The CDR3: CASSPPRSPPEAQFF. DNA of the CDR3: TGTGCCAGCAGCCCACCCCGGAGCCCGCCCGAGGCGCAGTTCTTC.

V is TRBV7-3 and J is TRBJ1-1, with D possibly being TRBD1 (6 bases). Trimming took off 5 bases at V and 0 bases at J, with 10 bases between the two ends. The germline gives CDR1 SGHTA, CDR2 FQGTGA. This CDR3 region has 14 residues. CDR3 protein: CASSPGQMNTEAFF. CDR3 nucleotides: TGTGCCAGCAGCCCCGGACAGATGAACACTGAAGCTTTCTTT.

In DNA form, the CDR3 reads TGTGCCAGCAGTGAGGGCGGGGGGGGCCAAGGGCAGTTCTTC. Amino acids: CASSEGGGGQGQFF. The chain recombines TRBV25-1 with TRBJ2-1; the match to TRBD2 covers 9 bases. The V segment lost 3 bases and the J segment 12 bases; nucleotides outside the gene matches: 9. This CDR3 contains 14 residues. The germline V gene has CDR1 MGHDK and CDR2 SYGVNS.

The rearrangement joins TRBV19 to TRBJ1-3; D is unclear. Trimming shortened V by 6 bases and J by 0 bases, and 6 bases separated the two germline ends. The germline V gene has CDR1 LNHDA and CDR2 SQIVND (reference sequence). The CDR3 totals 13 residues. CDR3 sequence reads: CASRFSSGNTIYF. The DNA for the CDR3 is TGTGCCAGTAGATTTAGCTCTGGAAACACCATATATTTT. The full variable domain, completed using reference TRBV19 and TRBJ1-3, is DGGITQSPKYLFRKEGQNVTLSCEQNLNHDAMYWYRQDPGQGLRLIYYSQIVNDFQKGDIAEGYSVSREKKESFPLTVTSAQKNPTAFYLCASRFSSGNTIYFGEGSWLTVV.

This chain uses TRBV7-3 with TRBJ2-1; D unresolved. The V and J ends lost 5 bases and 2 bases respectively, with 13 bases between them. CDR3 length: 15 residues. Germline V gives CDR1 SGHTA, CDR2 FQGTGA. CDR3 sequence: CASSTSPATYNEQFF. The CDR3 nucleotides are TGTGCCAGCAGCACATCGCCCGCCACCTACAATGAGCAGTTCTTC. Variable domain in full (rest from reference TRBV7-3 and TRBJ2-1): GAGVSQTPSNKVTEKGKYVELRCDPISGHTALYWYRQSLGQGPEFLIYFQGTGAADDSGLPNDRFFAVRPEGSVSTLKIQRTERGDSAVYLCASSTSPATYNEQFFGPGTRLTVL.

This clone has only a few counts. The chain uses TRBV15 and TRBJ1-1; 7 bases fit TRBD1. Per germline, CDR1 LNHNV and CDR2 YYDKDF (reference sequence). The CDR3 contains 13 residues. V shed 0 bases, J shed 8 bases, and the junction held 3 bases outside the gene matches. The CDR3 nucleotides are TGTGCCACCAGCAGAGACCGGACAGGCGAAGCTTTCTTT. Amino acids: CATSRDRTGEAFF.

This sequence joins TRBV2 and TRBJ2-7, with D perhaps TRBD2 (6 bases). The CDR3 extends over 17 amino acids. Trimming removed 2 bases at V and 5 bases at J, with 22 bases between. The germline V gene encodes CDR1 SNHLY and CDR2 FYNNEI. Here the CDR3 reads CASSERGSGVSSNEQYF. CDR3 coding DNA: TGTGCCAGCAGTGAACGGGGGAGTGGCGTTTCATCCAACGAGCAGTACTTC.